The 20 T cell receptor beta chains below come from one sample, sequenced in a study of T cell responses to AZD1222 COVID-19 vaccine. TCRdb's table, derived via immunoSEQ multiplex PCR, lists solely in-frame clones and lacks some. The repertoire includes some 150,000 clones, under 95% of them detected once, and about 1.9% sits in the top ten. The sample consisted of peripheral blood, taken on day 0 of AZD1222 vaccination. The receptor set was obtained from an adult in good health.

A single count supports this clone. The chain joins TRBV6-2 or TRBV6-3 to TRBJ2-5; TRBD1 is a possible D gene (5 bases). The V gene's germline CDR1 is MNHEY and CDR2 SVGEGT. The CDR3 loop spans 13 amino acids. V was cut by 2 bases and J by 4 bases, with 8 bases left in between. This CDR3 reads CASSYQGTETQYF. In DNA, the CDR3 is TGTGCCAGCAGTTACCAGGGTACAGAGACCCAGTACTTC.

The chain uses TRBV7-2 and TRBJ2-4, with D possibly matching TRBD2 (6 bases). CDR3 length equals 16 residues. Germline loops: CDR1 SGHTA, CDR2 FQGNSA. V was clipped by 0 bases and J by 6 bases, with 15 bases between them. Here the CDR3 DNA reads TGTGCCAGCAGCTTAGCGGGGGGAAAGGTCGCAAACATTCAGTACTTC. Residues: CASSLAGGKVANIQYF.

The J gene is TRBJ2-1, the V gene TRBV7-9; no firm D call. CDR1 SEHNR and CDR2 FQNEAQ come from the germline V gene (reference sequence). V was trimmed by 5 bases and J by 3 bases, leaving 5 bases between them. The CDR3 totals 12 residues. CDR3 residues: CASSPGYNEQFF. DNA for the CDR3: TGTGCCAGCAGCCCGGGCTACAATGAGCAGTTCTTC. The whole variable domain, remainder taken from reference TRBV7-9 and TRBJ2-1, is DTGVSQNPRHKITKRGQNVTFRCDPISEHNRLYWYRQTLGQGPEFLTYFQNEAQLEKSRLLSDRFSAERPKGSFSTLEIQRTEQGDSAMYLCASSPGYNEQFFGPGTRLTVL.

This clone was detected once. The chain recombines TRBV12-3 or TRBV12-4 with TRBJ1-1; no clear D. Deletions cut 3 bases from V and 7 bases from J, with 6 bases between. The CDR3 contains 11 residues. For the CDR3, the DNA is TGTGCCAGCAGTTTTGGCGTTGAAGCTTTCTTT. Amino acid sequence: CASSFGVEAFF.

This chain joins TRBV28 and TRBJ2-2; unclear D gene. CDR1 MDHEN and CDR2 SYDVKM come from the germline V gene. The germline V and J ends were trimmed by 3 bases and 4 bases, with 6 bases remaining between them. This CDR3 has 13 residues. As DNA, the CDR3 is TGTGCCAGCAGTTTTCGCATCACCGGGGAGCTGTTTTTT. Protein sequence: CASSFRITGELFF.

The chain couples TRBV2 to TRBJ2-2; D unresolved. Per germline, CDR1 SNHLY and CDR2 FYNNEI. This CDR3 contains 14 residues. Deletions cut 7 bases from V and 6 bases from J, with 15 bases between. This CDR3 reads CASTQTGRSGELFF. The CDR3 bases are TGTGCCAGCACCCAAACCGGAAGGTCCGGGGAGCTGTTTTTT.

Worth noting for this clone: Other DNA variants within this sample encode the same CDR3. This chain connects TRBV12-3 or TRBV12-4 to TRBJ2-7, with 7 bases identical to TRBD1. V lost 3 bases to trimming and J lost 2 bases; unmatched junction nucleotides: 1. This CDR3 is 13 amino acids long. For the CDR3, the DNA is TGTGCCAGCAGTTTGGGACAGACCTACGAGCAGTACTTC. Encoded protein: CASSLGQTYEQYF.

This clone was detected only a few times. The chain joins TRBV5-6 to TRBJ1-6; D remains ambiguous. Looked up from germline, CDR1 is SGHDT and CDR2 is YYEEEE. With 2 bases removed from V and 4 bases from J, the gap between germline ends came to 7 bases. CDR3 length equals 14 residues. DNA of the CDR3: TGTGCCAGCAGCTTCCGGGAATATAATTCACCCCTCCACTTT. This encodes CASSFREYNSPLHF.

The rearrangement uses TRBV3-1 (or the pseudogene TRBV3-2) and TRBJ2-3; either TRBD1 or TRBD2 may supply D (6 bases each). V dropped 4 bases and J dropped 1 base, with 12 bases sitting between them. This CDR3 spans 15 amino acids. From germline, CDR1 is LGHDT and CDR2 YNNKEL (reference sequence). The CDR3 region is CASSRGRGGTDTQYF. The DNA for the CDR3 is TGTGCCAGCAGCCGGGGGCGGGGAGGCACAGATACGCAGTATTTT.

V and J are TRBV21-1 and TRBJ2-7; the D call in the table, TRBD1, was not verified against the DNA. TRBV21-1 is a pseudogene locus. There are 12 residues in the CDR3. CDR3 in DNA: TGTGCCAGCAGCCCCCGGACAGGGGAGCAGTACTTC. Translation: CASSPRTGEQYF.

The chain uses TRBV7-9 and TRBJ1-1, with D possibly being TRBD1 (5 bases). CDR3 length: 14 amino acids. Looked up from germline, CDR1 is SEHNR and CDR2 is FQNEAQ (reference sequence). V shed 3 bases and J shed 4 bases, with 12 bases lying between them. The CDR3 DNA follows: TGTGCCAGCAGCTTTGAGGCAGGGCTCACTGAAGCTTTCTTT. Its translation is CASSFEAGLTEAFF.

The chain carries TRBV21-1 and TRBJ2-3; the table assigns TRBD1, which was not confirmed against the DNA. TRBV21-1 is noted as a pseudogene. The CDR3 is 14 amino acids. The CDR3 nucleotides read TGTGCCAGCGCTGGGACAGGCGGCACAGATACGCAGTATTTT. Protein sequence: CASAGTGGTDTQYF.

CDR3 sequence (DNA): TGTGCCAGCAGCGATGCAGGGGGCCTGCCTGAAGCTTTCTTT. Protein sequence: CASSDAGGLPEAFF. The chain links TRBV7-9 to TRBJ1-1; 8 bases fit TRBD1. V was pared by 5 bases and J by 6 bases, with 8 bases of the junction left unmatched. In germline, CDR1 is SEHNR, CDR2 FQNEAQ (reference sequence). The CDR3 is made up of 14 amino acids.

The V call is TRBV6-4, the J call TRBJ1-2; D unresolved. Trimming cost V 5 bases and J 3 bases, with 13 bases left between them. The germline V gene encodes CDR1 MRHNA and CDR2 SNTAGT. CDR3 length: 14 residues. The CDR3, as DNA: TGTGCCAGCAGTTACCAAATTGGGGACTATGGCTACACCTTC. Translating it yields CASSYQIGDYGYTF.

V gene TRBV5-1 combines with J gene TRBJ1-4, with 9 bases matching TRBD1. J gave up 7 bases and V 3 bases, and 7 bases lay outside the gene matches. The CDR3 covers 15 residues. Germline assignment: CDR1 SGHRS and CDR2 YFSETQ. CDR3 coding DNA: TGCGCCAGCAGCTCCACGGGACAGGGCCCTGAAAAACTGTTTTTT. Its translation: CASSSTGQGPEKLFF.

The chain has TRBV7-3 and TRBJ1-2; D is uncertain. Germline V gene sequence: CDR1 SGHTA, CDR2 FQGTGA. V lost 5 bases to trimming and J lost 4 bases, with 17 bases between them. The CDR3 is made up of 15 amino acids. CDR3 residues: CASSPSGGTFYGYTF. The CDR3 region has the DNA TGTGCCAGCAGCCCCTCGGGTGGCACATTCTATGGCTACACCTTC.

The chain couples TRBV6-4 to TRBJ2-2; the match to TRBD2 covers 12 bases. CDR3 size: 15 residues. CDR1 and CDR2 from the germline V gene are MRHNA and SNTAGT. V shed 3 bases, J shed 4 bases, and the junction held 0 bases outside the gene matches. CDR3 protein: CASSELAGGTGELFF. The CDR3 nucleotides read TGTGCCAGCAGTGAACTAGCGGGGGGCACCGGGGAGCTGTTTTTT.

The chain combines TRBV7-3 with TRBJ2-3; a possible D gene is TRBD2 (6 bases). The CDR3 runs to 18 residues. V was cut by 5 bases and J by 1 base, with 22 bases left in between. The germline CDR1 and CDR2 sequences are SGHTA and FQGTGA. CDR3 region: CASSNTNGGGVGTDTQYF. In nucleotides, the CDR3 is TGTGCCAGCAGCAATACAAACGGTGGCGGGGTAGGCACAGATACGCAGTATTTT.

The chain combines TRBV5-4 with TRBJ2-5, with 8 bases that match TRBD1. V lost 4 bases and J lost 5; bases outside the gene matches: 16. The CDR3 has 17 residues. Germline V gene lookup returns CDR1 SGHNT and CDR2 YYREEE (reference sequence). As DNA, the CDR3 is TGTGCCAGCAGCGCGGGCCGCCAGGGGGCTAATCGGGAGACCCAGTACTTC. It codes for CASSAGRQGANRETQYF. Full variable domain (remainder filled in from reference TRBV5-4 and TRBJ2-5): ETGVTQSPTHLIKTRGQQVTLRCSSQSGHNTVSWYQQALGQGPQFIFQYYREEENGRGNFPPRFSGLQFPNYSSELNVNALELDDSALYLCASSAGRQGANRETQYFGPGTRLLVL.

The count of this clone is one. This chain connects TRBV7-3 to TRBJ1-1, with D perhaps matching TRBD1 (5 bases). Germline lookup yields CDR1 SGHTA and CDR2 FQGTGA. V lost 4 bases and J 3 bases, leaving 12 bases between the germline ends. This CDR3 region has 14 residues. CDR3 amino acids: CASSYLGGDTEAFF. In DNA form, the CDR3 reads TGTGCCAGCAGCTATCTCGGGGGGGACACTGAAGCTTTCTTT.